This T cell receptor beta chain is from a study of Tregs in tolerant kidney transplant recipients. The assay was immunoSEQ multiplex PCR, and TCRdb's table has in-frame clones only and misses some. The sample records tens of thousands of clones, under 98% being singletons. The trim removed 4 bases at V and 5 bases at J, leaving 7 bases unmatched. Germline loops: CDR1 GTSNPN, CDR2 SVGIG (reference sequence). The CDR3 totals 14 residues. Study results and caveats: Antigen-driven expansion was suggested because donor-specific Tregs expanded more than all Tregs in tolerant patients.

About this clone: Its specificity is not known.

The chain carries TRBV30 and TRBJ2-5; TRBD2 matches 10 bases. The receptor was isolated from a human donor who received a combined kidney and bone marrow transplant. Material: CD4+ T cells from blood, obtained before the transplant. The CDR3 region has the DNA TGTGCCTGGACCGACGGGACTAGCGCCGAGACCCAGTACTTC. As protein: CAWTDGTSAETQYF.